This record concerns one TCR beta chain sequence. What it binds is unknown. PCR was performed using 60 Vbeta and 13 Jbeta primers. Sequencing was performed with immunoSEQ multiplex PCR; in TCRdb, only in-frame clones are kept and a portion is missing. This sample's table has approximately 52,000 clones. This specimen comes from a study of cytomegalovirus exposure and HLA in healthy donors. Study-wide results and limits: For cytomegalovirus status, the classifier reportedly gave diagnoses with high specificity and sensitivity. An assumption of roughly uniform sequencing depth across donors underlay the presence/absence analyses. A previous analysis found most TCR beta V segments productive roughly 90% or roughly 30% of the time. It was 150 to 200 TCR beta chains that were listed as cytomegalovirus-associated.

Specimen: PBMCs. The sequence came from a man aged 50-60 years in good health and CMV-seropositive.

In nucleotides, the CDR3 is TGTGCCAGCAGCTTAAGCGGGGGCCCATCCTACGAGCAGTACTTC. Translation gives CASSLSGGPSYEQYF. The V gene is TRBV7-2, the J gene TRBJ2-7; 8 positions match TRBD2. CDR1 and CDR2 (germline): SGHTA, FQGNSA. The ends lost 2 bases at V and 1 base at J; junction bases unmatched: 4. There are 15 residues in the CDR3.